The rows below give T cell receptor beta chains drawn from one sample of a study of cytomegalovirus exposure and HLA in healthy donors. Sequencing was performed with immunoSEQ multiplex PCR; in TCRdb, only in-frame clones are kept and a portion is missing. The sample lists under 150,000 clones, 84% occurring once. Input material: PBMCs. These TCRs come from a man in his fifties in good health and CMV-seronegative. Both conserved end residues are trimmed from each CDR3.

j_gene | v_gene | CDR3aa
TRBJ1-2 | TRBV5-1 | ASSWGQGDGYGYT
TRBJ2-3 | TRBV5-6 | ASSLDRGQRDTQY
TRBJ1-4 | TRBV2 | ASSITGGSEKLF
TRBJ2-3 | TRBV6-1 | ASSVRQLSTDTQY
TRBJ2-7 | TRBV19 | ASSIGTRGISEQY
TRBJ1-2 | TRBV5-4 | ASSHYPGDGYT
TRBJ2-3 | TRBV7-6 | ASSPRDSHPTDTQY
TRBJ2-7 | TRBV7-2 | ASSLARGNEQY
TRBJ2-5 | TRBV29-1 | SVDHRGLQETQY
TRBJ1-6 | TRBV4-1 | ASSSGSPGAPSPLH
TRBJ1-2 | TRBV28 | ASSLLTGDYGYT
TRBJ1-2 | TRBV4-2 | ASSQAEGDLYGYT
TRBJ1-2 | TRBV29-1 | SVGLTWTGGNYGYT
TRBJ1-1 | TRBV5-6 | ASSLWNTEAF
TRBJ1-1 | TRBV4-1 | ASSQESRRDTEAF
TRBJ1-2 | TRBV28 | AAGQGSSYGYT
TRBJ2-5 | TRBV7-9 | ASSLAHRGETQY
TRBJ1-1 | TRBV7-8 | ASSLGGAPNTEAF
NA | TRBV13 | ASSLGAGAYEQY
TRBJ2-7 | TRBV5-4 | ASSADRGASYEQY
TRBJ2-4 | TRBV4-1 | ASSQVTSGGAKNIQY
TRBJ1-6 | TRBV5-4 | ASGSGGLQASPLH
TRBJ2-3 | TRBV7-2 | ASSLTTQSTDTQY
TRBJ1-2 | TRBV18 | ASSPDRNTYGYT
TRBJ2-5 | TRBV9 | ASSVAGLQETQY
TRBJ1-5 | TRBV28 | ASSLLLGLSNQPQH
TRBJ1-2 | TRBV5-6 | ASSLGDISGYGYGYT
TRBJ2-4 | TRBV27 | ASSPLREAGKNIQY
TRBJ2-7 | TRBV7-6 | ASTVMTGSYEQY
TRBJ2-2 | TRBV9 | ASSLGQGETGELF
TRBJ2-3 | TRBV6-5 | ASSPGLAGTDTQY
TRBJ1-4 | TRBV7-9 | ASSLYVSKVEEKLF
TRBJ1-5 | TRBV5-6 | ASSLAGNQPQH
TRBJ1-2 | TRBV6-5 | ASSYRGLQGVDGYT
TRBJ2-2 | TRBV4-3 | ASKSVGSTGELF
TRBJ1-4 | TRBV30 | AWSVLQGRLF
TRBJ1-3 | TRBV25-1 | ASMTDSGNTIY
TRBJ1-4 | TRBV5-4 | ASSPQGGFEKLF
TRBJ1-3 | TRBV5-1 | ASSATGNGNTIY
TRBJ2-7 | TRBV4-2 | ASSQASGSTYEQY
TRBJ2-7 | TRBV5-6 | ASSSGLAGDYEQY
TRBJ1-1 | TRBV7-2 | ASSLGPTLREAF
TRBJ2-3 | TRBV7-2 | ASKERDTDTQY
TRBJ1-1 | TRBV7-7 | ASSEEAGTQNTEAF
TRBJ2-7 | TRBV28 | ASSFPRGTEQY
TRBJ2-7 | TRBV28 | ASTVAGWFSQATDEQY
TRBJ1-1 | TRBV7-9 | ASSLGRVKNTEAF
TRBJ2-7 | TRBV10-3 | AISDFGQASYEQY
TRBJ1-2 | TRBV6-1 | ASSERVNYGYT
TRBJ2-5 | TRBV7-9 | ASSLTSDGETQY
TRBJ2-5 | TRBV4-3 | ASSQDLGLAGGKQETQY
TRBJ1-2 | TRBV6-1 | ASSEDPGGVYGYT
TRBJ1-1 | TRBV4-1 | ASSVRDNQHTEAF
TRBJ2-3 | TRBV12-5 | ASGGGQPSTDTQY